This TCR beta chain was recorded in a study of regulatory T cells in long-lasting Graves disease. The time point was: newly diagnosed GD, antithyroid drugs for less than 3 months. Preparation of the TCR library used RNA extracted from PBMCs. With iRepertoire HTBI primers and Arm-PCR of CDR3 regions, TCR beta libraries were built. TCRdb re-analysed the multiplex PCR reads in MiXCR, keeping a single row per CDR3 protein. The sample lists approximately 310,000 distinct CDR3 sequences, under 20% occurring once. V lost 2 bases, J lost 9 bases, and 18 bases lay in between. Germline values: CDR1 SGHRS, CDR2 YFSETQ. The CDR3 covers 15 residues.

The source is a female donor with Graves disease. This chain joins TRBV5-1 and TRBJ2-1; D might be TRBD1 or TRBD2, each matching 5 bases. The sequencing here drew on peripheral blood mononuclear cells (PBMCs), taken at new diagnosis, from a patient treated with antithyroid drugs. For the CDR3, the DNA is TGCGCCAGCAGCTTTTCTGGCGGGTGGGGGATTGAGCAGTTCTTC. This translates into CASSFSGGWGIEQFF.